This TCR beta chain stems from a study of human T cells and chemical hapten exposure. There are many counts of this clonotype. In TCRdb, the RACE reads were re-called with MiXCR into one record per CDR3 protein. The table includes approximately 77,000 distinct CDR3 sequences, approximately 8% detected once. The CDR3 is 14 amino acids. J gave up 8 bases and V 5 bases, and 4 bases lay outside the gene matches. Germline-derived CDR1 and CDR2 are SGHTA and FQGTGA. Time point denoted: patch test 1, 2 weeks after DPC sensitization. Noted treatment: therapeutic diphenylcyclopropenone sensitization with weekly scalp DPC. The study drew its donors from alopecia patients who were 18 to 70 years old and suitable for DPC.

The clonotype was recovered from a woman in her twenties or thirties with alopecia areata. Some clones in this sample may be carry-over from other donors' samples. The chain is built from TRBV7-3 and TRBJ1-6, with 9 bases matching TRBD1. This sample comprised whole blood, obtained in connection with sensitization to the hapten diphenylcyclopropenone (DPC). The CDR3 here is CASSQQGADSPLHF. The DNA for the CDR3 is TGTGCCAGCAGCCAACAGGGGGCGGATTCACCCCTCCACTTT.